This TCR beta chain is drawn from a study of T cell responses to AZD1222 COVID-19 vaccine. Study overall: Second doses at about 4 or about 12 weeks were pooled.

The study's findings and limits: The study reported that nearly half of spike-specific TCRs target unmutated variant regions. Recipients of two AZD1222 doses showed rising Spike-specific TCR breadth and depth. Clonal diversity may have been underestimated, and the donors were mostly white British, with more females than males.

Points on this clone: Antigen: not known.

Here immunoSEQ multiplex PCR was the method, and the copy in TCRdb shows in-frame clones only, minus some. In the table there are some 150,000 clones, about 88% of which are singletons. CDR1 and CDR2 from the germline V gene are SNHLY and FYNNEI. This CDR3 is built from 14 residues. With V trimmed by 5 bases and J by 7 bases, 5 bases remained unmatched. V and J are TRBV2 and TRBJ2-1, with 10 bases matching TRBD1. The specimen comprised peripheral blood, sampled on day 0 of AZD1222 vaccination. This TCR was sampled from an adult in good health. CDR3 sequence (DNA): TGTGCCAGCAGTAAGGGACAGGGGAAGAATGAGCAGTTCTTC. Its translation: CASSKGQGKNEQFF.